This TCR beta chain emerged from a study of lung T cells in sarcoidosis with Löfgren's syndrome. There are 12 residues in the CDR3. V dropped 5 bases and J dropped 6 bases, with 8 bases sitting between them. CDR1 is SGHTA and CDR2 is FQGNSA in the germline V gene. The table lists this clonotype with many counts. TCRdb passed the reads through MiXCR, listing each CDR3 protein once. The sample lists 50,000 to 65,000 distinct CDR3 sequences; approximately 21% were seen once. What was sequenced was CD4+ T cells from PBMCs. The TCR was taken from a human donor with sarcoidosis (Löfgren's syndrome or another form), or a control subject (not recorded which). The V gene is TRBV7-2, the J gene TRBJ1-5; D is perhaps TRBD1 (5 bases). CDR3 coding DNA: TGTGCCAGCAGCCCAGGGAGTCAGCCCCAGCATTTT. Residues: CASSPGSQPQHF.